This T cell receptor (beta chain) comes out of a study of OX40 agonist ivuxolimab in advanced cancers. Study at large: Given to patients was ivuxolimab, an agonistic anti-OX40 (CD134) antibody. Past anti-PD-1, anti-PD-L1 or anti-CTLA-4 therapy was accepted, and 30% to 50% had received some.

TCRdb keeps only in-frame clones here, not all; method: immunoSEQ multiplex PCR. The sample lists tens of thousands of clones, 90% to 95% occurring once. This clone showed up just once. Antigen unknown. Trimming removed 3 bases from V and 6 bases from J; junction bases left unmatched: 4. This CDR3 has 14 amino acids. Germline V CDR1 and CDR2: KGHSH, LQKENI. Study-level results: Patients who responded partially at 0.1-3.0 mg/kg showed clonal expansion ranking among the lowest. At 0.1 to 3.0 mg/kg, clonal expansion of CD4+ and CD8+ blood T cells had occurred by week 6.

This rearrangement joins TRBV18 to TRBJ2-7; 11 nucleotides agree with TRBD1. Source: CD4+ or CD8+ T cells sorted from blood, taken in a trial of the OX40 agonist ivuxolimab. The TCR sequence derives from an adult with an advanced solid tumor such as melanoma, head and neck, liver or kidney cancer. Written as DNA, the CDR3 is TGTGCCAGCTCACCGACGGACAGGGGGCTCGAGCAGTACTTC. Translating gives CASSPTDRGLEQYF. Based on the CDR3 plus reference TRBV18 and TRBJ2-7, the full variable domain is NAGVMQNPRHLVRRRGQEARLRCSPMKGHSHVYWYRQLPEEGLKFMVYLQKENIIDESGMPKERFSAEFPKEGPSILRIQQVVRGDSAAYFCASSPTDRGLEQYFGPGTRLTVT.